This T cell receptor beta chain was sequenced for a study of human T cells and chemical hapten exposure. General study findings and limits: TCRs at high frequency, those above 1 in 1000, did not change with DPC sensitization.

This clonotype occurred many times. Its target is unknown. It was from unfractionated whole blood that total RNA was extracted. The study's library attached unique molecular identifiers to single cDNA molecules. TCRdb itself ran the 5' RACE reads through MiXCR, one entry per CDR3 protein. The sample holds about 140,000 distinct CDR3 sequences, about 4% seen once. The source of this sequence is a female donor in good health.

As DNA, the CDR3 is TGCAGCGCAAAAGGGGACAGGGTTCACTATGGCTACACCTTC. This gives the protein CSAKGDRVHYGYTF. V is TRBV29-1 and J is TRBJ1-2; 9 bases line up with TRBD1. V shed 7 bases, J shed 3 bases, and the junction held 9 bases outside the gene matches. Germline assignment: CDR1 SQVTM and CDR2 ANQGSEA. The CDR3 length is 14 residues.